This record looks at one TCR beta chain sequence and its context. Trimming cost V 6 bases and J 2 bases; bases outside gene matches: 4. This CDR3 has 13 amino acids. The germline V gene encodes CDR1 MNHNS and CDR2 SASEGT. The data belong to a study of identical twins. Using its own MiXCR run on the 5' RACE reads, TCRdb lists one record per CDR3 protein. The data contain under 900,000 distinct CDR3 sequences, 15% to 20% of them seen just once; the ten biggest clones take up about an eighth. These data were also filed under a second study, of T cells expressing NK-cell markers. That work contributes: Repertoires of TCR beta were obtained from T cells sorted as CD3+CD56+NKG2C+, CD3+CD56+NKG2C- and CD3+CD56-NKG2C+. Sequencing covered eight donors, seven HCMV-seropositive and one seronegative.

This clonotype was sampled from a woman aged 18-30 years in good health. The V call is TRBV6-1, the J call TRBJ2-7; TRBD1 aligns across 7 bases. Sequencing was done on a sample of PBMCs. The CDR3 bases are TGTGCCAGCAGAAAGACAGGGACCTACGAGCAGTACTTC. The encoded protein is CASRKTGTYEQYF.